The rows below give T cell receptor beta chains drawn from one sample of a study of blood T cell repertoires in COVID-19. Some clones are missing from TCRdb's copy, which holds only in-frame ones; the method was immunoSEQ multiplex PCR. The table lists about 220,000 clones, approximately 77% of them singletons. What was sequenced was peripheral blood. The receptors shown here come from a woman of 80 years or more with acute or convalescent COVID-19. Both conserved end residues are part of each CDR3. Fields, in order: V gene, clone size, D gene, J gene, CDR3 length, CDR3 protein, CDR3 DNA. A D gene is named only where the DNA matches it firmly. Not all rows give a size; the values are once, few, many and, for expanded clones, a class.

TRBV15	-	-	TRBJ1-3	15	CATSREFSIGNTIYF	TGTGCCACCAGCAGAGAGTTCTCTATTGGAAACACCATATATTTT
TRBV14	once	-	TRBJ1-5	14	CASSAGAQGQPQHF	TGTGCCAGCAGCGCCGGGGCCCAGGGGCAGCCCCAGCATTTT
TRBV5-4	-	TRBD1	TRBJ1-2	14	CASSPPGQGAGYTF	TGTGCCAGCAGCCCGCCGGGACAGGGGGCTGGCTACACCTTC
TRBV15	-	-	TRBJ1-5	17	CATSATSPDRANQPQHF	TGTGCCACCAGCGCGACCTCCCCGGACAGAGCTAATCAGCCCCAGCATTTT
TRBV18	-	-	TRBJ2-3	15	CASSPVSLRTGTQYF	TGTGCCAGCTCACCTGTTTCATTACGCACGGGTACGCAGTATTTT
TRBV6-5	few	-	TRBJ1-4	14	CASSSGLTNEKLFF	TGTGCCAGCAGTTCAGGGTTAACTAATGAAAAACTGTTTTTT
TRBV19	-	TRBD1	TRBJ2-1	16	CASSNTRDRGFGEQFF	TGTGCCAGTAGCAATACCAGGGACAGGGGGTTTGGTGAGCAGTTCTTC
TRBV28	-	-	TRBJ1-2	15	CASRLPATGKGGYTF	TGTGCCAGCAGACTGCCAGCAACAGGGAAGGGTGGCTACACCTTC
TRBV18	-	-	TRBJ2-4	15	CASSPPGARGNIQYF	TGTGCCAGCTCACCACCGGGGGCAAGGGGAAACATTCAGTACTTC
TRBV30	-	-	TRBJ2-3	14	CAWGTGTSADTQYF	TGTGCCTGGGGAACGGGGACTTCCGCAGATACGCAGTATTTT
TRBV28	-	-	TRBJ1-2	13	CASRRTDNYGYTF	TGTGCCAGCAGGAGGACAGATAACTATGGCTACACCTTC
TRBV29-1	-	TRBD2	TRBJ2-3	14	CSVPLTSVPDTQYF	TGCAGCGTTCCCCTAACTAGCGTCCCAGATACGCAGTATTTT
TRBV7-3	once	-	TRBJ1-6	13	CASSSIYNSPLHF	TGTGCCAGCAGCTCCATCTATAATTCACCCCTCCACTTT
TRBV3-1/TRBV3-2	-	-	TRBJ1-3	15	CASSQNTDSGNTIYF	TGTGCCAGCAGCCAGAACACCGACTCTGGAAACACCATATATTTT
TRBV14	-	-	TRBJ1-3	17	CASSQVEGISSGNTIYF	TGTGCCAGCAGCCAAGTGGAGGGCATCAGCTCTGGAAACACCATATATTTT
TRBV6-1	-	-	TRBJ2-2	16	CASSELMGRTHGELFF	TGTGCCAGCAGTGAATTGATGGGGCGCACCCACGGGGAGCTGTTTTTT
TRBV5-1	-	-	TRBJ2-1	15	CASSLADQGGDEQFF	TGCGCCAGCAGCTTGGCCGATCAGGGCGGCGATGAGCAGTTCTTC
TRBV2	-	-	TRBJ2-1	13	CASGQGLLNEQFF	TGTGCCAGCGGCCAGGGACTTCTCAATGAGCAGTTCTTC
TRBV5-4	-	TRBD2	TRBJ2-5	14	CASSEPLAEETQYF	TGTGCCAGCAGCGAACCGCTAGCGGAAGAGACCCAGTACTTC
TRBV3-1/TRBV3-2	-	-	TRBJ1-3	15	CASSQDHMVRNTIYF	TGTGCCAGCAGCCAAGATCACATGGTGAGGAACACCATATATTTT
TRBV5-4	-	-	TRBJ1-1	15	CASSLGSGANTEAFF	TGTGCCAGCAGCTTGGGGAGTGGAGCGAACACTGAAGCTTTCTTT
TRBV18	-	-	TRBJ1-2	14	CASSPPGGRGGYTF	TGTGCCAGCTCACCACCGGGGGGTCGCGGTGGCTACACCTTC
TRBV5-4	-	TRBD1	TRBJ1-1	14	CASSLPGQDGGAFF	TGTGCCAGCAGCTTACCGGGACAGGATGGCGGAGCTTTCTTT
TRBV6-5	-	-	TRBJ1-4	12	CASTGVGEKLFF	TGTGCCAGCACAGGGGTTGGGGAAAAACTGTTTTTT
TRBV6-5	-	-	TRBJ1-1	15	CASSYGVGQNTEAFF	TGTGCCAGCAGTTACGGCGTGGGGCAGAACACTGAAGCTTTCTTT
TRBV6-6	-	-	TRBJ1-4	14	CASSYGQPNEKLFF	TGTGCCAGCAGTTACGGACAGCCTAATGAAAAACTGTTTTTT
TRBV2	-	TRBD1	TRBJ1-1	14	CASRETGSNTEAFF	TGTGCCAGCAGGGAGACAGGGTCGAACACTGAAGCTTTCTTT
TRBV3-1/TRBV3-2	-	-	TRBJ1-3	15	CASTVRGHGGNTIYF	TGTGCCAGCACCGTTCGGGGACACGGTGGAAACACCATATATTTT
TRBV5-6	-	-	TRBJ2-5	15	CASSPGGGPRETQYF	TGTGCCAGCAGCCCTGGGGGGGGCCCCCGAGAGACCCAGTACTTC
TRBV13	-	TRBD1	TRBJ2-1	18	CASSFRSRQGAYNNEQFF	TGTGCCAGCAGCTTTAGGTCCCGACAGGGGGCTTATAACAATGAGCAGTTCTTC
TRBV7-3	-	-	TRBJ2-2	14	CASSLQVRGGELFF	TGTGCCAGCAGCTTACAGGTTCGGGGCGGGGAGCTGTTTTTT
TRBV6-5	-	TRBD1	TRBJ1-5	14	CASSRDRGGQPQHF	TGTGCCAGCAGCAGGGACAGGGGAGGTCAGCCCCAGCATTTT
TRBV2	-	TRBD1	TRBJ2-5	15	CASSADRGHQETQYF	TGTGCCAGCAGTGCGGACAGGGGGCACCAAGAGACCCAGTACTTC
TRBV4-1	-	TRBD1	TRBJ1-1	15	CASSQLRTGQTEAFF	TGCGCCAGCAGCCAACTCCGGACAGGGCAAACTGAAGCTTTCTTT
TRBV4-2	once	TRBD2	TRBJ2-1	16	CASSHERGPSYNEQFF	TGTGCCAGCAGCCACGAGCGGGGCCCGTCCTACAATGAGCAGTTCTTC
TRBV29-1	-	TRBD1	TRBJ2-3	12	CSADRVIDTQYF	TGCAGCGCCGACAGGGTCATAGATACGCAGTATTTT
TRBV11-1	-	TRBD2	TRBJ2-5	13	CASTPGTRETQYF	TGTGCCAGCACCCCCGGGACTAGAGAGACCCAGTACTTC